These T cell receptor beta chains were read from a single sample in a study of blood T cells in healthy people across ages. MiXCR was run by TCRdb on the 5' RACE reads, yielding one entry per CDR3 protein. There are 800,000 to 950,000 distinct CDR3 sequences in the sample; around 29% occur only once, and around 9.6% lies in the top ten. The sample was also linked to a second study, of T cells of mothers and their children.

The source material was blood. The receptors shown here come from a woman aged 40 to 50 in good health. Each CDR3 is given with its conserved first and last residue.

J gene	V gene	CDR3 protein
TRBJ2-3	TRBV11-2	CASSLSESLVPDTQYF
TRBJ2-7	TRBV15	CATSRLRAYEQYF
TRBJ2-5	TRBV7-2	CASNPGQLQETQYF
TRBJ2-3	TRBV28	CASRKMGQGTQYF
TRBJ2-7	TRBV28	CASSPHGYEQYF
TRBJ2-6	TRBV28	CASSLLGGAGANVLTF
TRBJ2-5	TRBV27	CASSSEGKTSGRETQYF
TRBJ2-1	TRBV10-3	CAISPGTSGVEQFF
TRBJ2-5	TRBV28	CASSLNYRKETQYF
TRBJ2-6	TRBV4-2	CATAGTPNSGANVLTF
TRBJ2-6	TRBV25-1	CASSWGRSGANVLTF
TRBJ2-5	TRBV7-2	CASSLFQNRLVGETQYF
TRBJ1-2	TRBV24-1	CATSDGREGYTF
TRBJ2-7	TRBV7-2	CASSPDRGSHEQYF
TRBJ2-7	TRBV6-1	CASSEGWDYEQYF
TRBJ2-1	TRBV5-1	CASSLGGQGANEQFF
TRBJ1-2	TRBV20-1	CSARWTGGTYGYTF
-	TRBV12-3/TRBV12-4	CASSPGGPGTQHF
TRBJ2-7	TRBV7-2	CASSPRGNEQYF
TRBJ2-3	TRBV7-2	CASSSTYTDTQYF
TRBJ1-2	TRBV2	CASSEARSVTGYTF
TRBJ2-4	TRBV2	CASSDLGGAGAKNIQYF
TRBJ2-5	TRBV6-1	CASSGQGGETQYF
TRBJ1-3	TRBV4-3	CASSQAPSETSGNTIYF
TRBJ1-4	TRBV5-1	CASSPGQGNGKLFF
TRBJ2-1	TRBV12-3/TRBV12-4	CASRLGSGLGGYNEQFF
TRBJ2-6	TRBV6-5	CASSRGGRANVLTF
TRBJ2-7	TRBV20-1	CSAIGGRLAYEQYF
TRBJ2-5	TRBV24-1	CATSPWGGGDQETQYF
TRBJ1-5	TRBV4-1	CASSQDDHDNQPQHF
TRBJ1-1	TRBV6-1	CASSEAHSEAFF
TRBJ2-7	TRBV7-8	CASSPGTTSSYEQYF
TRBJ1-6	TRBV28	CASSPTGVAYNSPLHF
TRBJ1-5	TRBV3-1	CASSPTSNQPQHF
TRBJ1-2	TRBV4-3	CASSQDRIGYGYTF
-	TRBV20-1	CSASPLSGGANEQYF
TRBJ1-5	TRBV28	CASTPGRGGNQPQHF
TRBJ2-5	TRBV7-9	CASSLLGTLGTQYF
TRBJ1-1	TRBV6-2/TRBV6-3	CASRFGEAEAFF
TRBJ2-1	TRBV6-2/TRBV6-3	CASRSPTGTVYNEQFF
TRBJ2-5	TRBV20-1	CSGGDPETQYF
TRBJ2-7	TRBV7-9	CASRPGQGSSVYEQYF
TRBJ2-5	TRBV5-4	CASSSKTGLETQYF
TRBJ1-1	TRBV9	CASSDTGFTEAFF
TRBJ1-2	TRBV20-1	CSARPLRTGEDGYTF
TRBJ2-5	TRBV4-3	CASSQGVGGSQETQYF
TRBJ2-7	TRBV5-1	CASSWPGTPAEQYF